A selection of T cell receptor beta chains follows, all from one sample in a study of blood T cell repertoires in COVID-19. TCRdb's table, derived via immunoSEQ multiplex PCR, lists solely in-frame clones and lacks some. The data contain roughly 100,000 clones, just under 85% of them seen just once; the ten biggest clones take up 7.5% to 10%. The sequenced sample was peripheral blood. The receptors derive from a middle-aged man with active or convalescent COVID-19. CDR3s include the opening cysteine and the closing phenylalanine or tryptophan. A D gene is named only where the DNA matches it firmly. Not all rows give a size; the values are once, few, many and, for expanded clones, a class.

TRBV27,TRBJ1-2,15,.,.,TGTGCCAGCAGTTTAAGTACTGGGGAGGGCTATGGCTACACCTTC,CASSLSTGEGYGYTF
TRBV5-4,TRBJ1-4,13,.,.,TGTGCCAGCAGCTTAGAGCGGAGTGAAAAACTGTTTTTT,CASSLERSEKLFF
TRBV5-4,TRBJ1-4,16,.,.,TGTGCCAGCAGCTTCGGGGGAGTCTCCTCTAATGAAAAACTGTTTTTT,CASSFGGVSSNEKLFF
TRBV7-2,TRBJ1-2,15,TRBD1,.,TGTGCCAGCAGCCCGGACAGGGGGCTAACGGAGGGCTACACCTTC,CASSPDRGLTEGYTF
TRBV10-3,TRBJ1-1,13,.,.,TGTGCCATCAGTGTCGAGGGGAACACTGAAGCTTTCTTT,CAISVEGNTEAFF
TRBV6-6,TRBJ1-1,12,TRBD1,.,TGTGCCAGCAGCCCGGGACAGGGTGAACCTTTCTTT,CASSPGQGEPFF
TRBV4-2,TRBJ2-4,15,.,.,TGTGCCAGCAGCGCACTGTGGAGGGGCAAAAACATTCAGTACTTC,CASSALWRGKNIQYF
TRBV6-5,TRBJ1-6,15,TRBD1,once,TGTGCCAGCAGTTACGCCGGGACAGGGGTTTCACCCCTCCACTTT,CASSYAGTGVSPLHF
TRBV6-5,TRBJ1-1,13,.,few,TGTGCCAGCAGTTATTATTTGAACACTGAAGCTTTCTTT,CASSYYLNTEAFF
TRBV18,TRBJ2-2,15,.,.,TGTGCCAGCTCACTCCAAGCCCTGAACACCGGGGAGCTGTTTTTT,CASSLQALNTGELFF
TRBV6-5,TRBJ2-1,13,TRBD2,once,TGTGCCAGCAGTTGGACTAGCCTAAATGAGCAGTTCTTC,CASSWTSLNEQFF
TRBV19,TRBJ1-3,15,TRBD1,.,TGTGCCAGTACCAACAGGGGCTTGGGTGGAAACACCATATATTTT,CASTNRGLGGNTIYF
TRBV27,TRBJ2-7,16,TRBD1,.,TGTGCCAGCATCAACCTAAAGCATACAGGGGTGCACGAGCAGTACTTC,CASINLKHTGVHEQYF
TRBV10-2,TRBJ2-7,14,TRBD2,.,TGCGCCAGCAGGGGACTAGCGGGGGTCGACGAGCAGTACTTC,CASRGLAGVDEQYF
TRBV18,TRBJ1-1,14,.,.,TGTGCCAGCTCACAATCGCAGGGGAACACTGAAGCTTTCTTT,CASSQSQGNTEAFF
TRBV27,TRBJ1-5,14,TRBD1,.,TGTGCCAGCAGTTCCCAGGGGGCTAGTCAGCCCCAGCATTTT,CASSSQGASQPQHF
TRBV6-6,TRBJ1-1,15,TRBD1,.,TGTGCCAGCACCCAGGACGGGACAGGGAAGCTTGAAGCTTTCTTT,CASTQDGTGKLEAFF
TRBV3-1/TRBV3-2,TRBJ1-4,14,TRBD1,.,TGTGCCAGCAGCCCAGGGGGCAGGTTTGAAAAACTGTTTTTT,CASSPGGRFEKLFF
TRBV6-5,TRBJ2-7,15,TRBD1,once,TGTGCCAGCAGTTACCAGGGACAGGGGGCGCTTGAGCAGTACTTC,CASSYQGQGALEQYF
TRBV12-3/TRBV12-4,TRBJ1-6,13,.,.,TGTGCCAGCAGTTTACGGGAACTTTCACCCCTCCACTTT,CASSLRELSPLHF
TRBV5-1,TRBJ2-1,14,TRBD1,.,TGCGCCAGCAGCGCGGGACAGGGGGCTGGTGAGCAGTTCTTC,CASSAGQGAGEQFF
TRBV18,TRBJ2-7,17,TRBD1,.,TGTGCCAGCTCACCTAGCGATTGGGACAGGGGGTTCCACGAGCAGTACTTC,CASSPSDWDRGFHEQYF
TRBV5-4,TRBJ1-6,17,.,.,TGTGCCAGCAGCTTGGGAGGGATAAGCTCCTATAATTCACCCCTCCACTTT,CASSLGGISSYNSPLHF
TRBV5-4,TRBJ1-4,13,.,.,TGTGCCAGCAGCGAGGGACAACGCGAAAAACTGTTTTTT,CASSEGQREKLFF
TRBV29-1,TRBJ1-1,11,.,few,TGCAGCGTTTGGGCGAACACTGAAGCTTTCTTT,CSVWANTEAFF
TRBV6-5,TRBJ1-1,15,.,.,TGTGCCAGCAGTTACCGGGGGACGGTACACACTGAAGCTTTCTTT,CASSYRGTVHTEAFF
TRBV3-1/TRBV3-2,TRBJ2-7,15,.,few,TGTGCCAGCAGCCCCCGACCGGGTTCGGCTTACGAGCAGTACTTC,CASSPRPGSAYEQYF
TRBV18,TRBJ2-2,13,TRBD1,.,TGTGCCAGTGGACAGGGCCAAACCGGGGAGCTGTTTTTT,CASGQGQTGELFF
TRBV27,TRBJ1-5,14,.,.,TGTGCCAGCAGACTTACAGGGAAGGGGCAGCCCCAGCATTTT,CASRLTGKGQPQHF
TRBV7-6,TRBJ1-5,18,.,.,TGTGCCAGCAGCTTAGCCCCGTTCGGGGGGGCGAATCTTCAGCCCCAGCATTTT,CASSLAPFGGANLQPQHF
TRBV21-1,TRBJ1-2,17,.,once,TGTGCCAGCACCAAAGGTGGGGGCGGGTCAGCTGGCTATGGCTACACCTTC,CASTKGGGGSAGYGYTF
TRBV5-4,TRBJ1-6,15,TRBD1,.,TGTGCCAGCAGCTTGGATCAGGGGGAGACCTCACCCCTCCACTTT,CASSLDQGETSPLHF
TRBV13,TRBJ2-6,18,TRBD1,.,TGTGCCAGCAGCTTAGGGCGGACAGGTTTCCCTAGGGCCAACGTCCTGACTTTC,CASSLGRTGFPRANVLTF
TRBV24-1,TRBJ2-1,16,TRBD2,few,TGTGCCACCAGTTTGGGGTTTAGCGGGGGGGCAGGTGAGCAGTTCTTC,CATSLGFSGGAGEQFF
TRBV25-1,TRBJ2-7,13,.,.,TGTGCCAGCGGAAGGGACACCATCTACGAGCAGTACTTC,CASGRDTIYEQYF
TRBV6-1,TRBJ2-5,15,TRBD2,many,TGTGCCAGCAGTGAATTAGCGGGGGGGCACGAGACCCAGTACTTC,CASSELAGGHETQYF
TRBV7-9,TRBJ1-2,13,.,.,TGTGCCAGCAGCTTAGTGGCAGGGAATGGCTACACCTTC,CASSLVAGNGYTF
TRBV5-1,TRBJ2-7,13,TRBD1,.,TGCGCCAGCAGTAGGACAGGGAATTACGAGCAGTACTTC,CASSRTGNYEQYF
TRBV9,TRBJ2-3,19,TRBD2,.,TGTGCCAGCAGCCCCCGAGGAGCGGGGGGGTATAAGTGGAGAGATACGCAGTATTTT,CASSPRGAGGYKWRDTQYF
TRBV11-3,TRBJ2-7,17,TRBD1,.,TGTGCCAGCAGCTTAGGGACAGGGGCCACGCACTCCTACGAGCAGTACTTC,CASSLGTGATHSYEQYF
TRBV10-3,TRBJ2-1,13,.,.,TGTGCCATTCGCCGGGACTCCGACAATGAGCAGTTCTTC,CAIRRDSDNEQFF